This entry is about one TCR beta chain. The data stem from a study of blood T cell repertoires in COVID-19. Study summary: COVID-19 samples, acute and convalescent, were from the United States, Italy and Spain. In each case, the material was cDNA or gDNA derived from T cells, B-cell-depleted T cells, or PBMCs.

In the study's own analysis: Cell counts per sample came from amplifying reference gene primers. Produced via immunoSEQ multiplex PCR; TCRdb's table is partial and in-frame only. V and J calls plus clone size are reproduced from that table; the DNA served to infer D and trimming. The sample has roughly 140,000 clones; approximately 80% are singletons. The CDR3 totals 16 residues. With 2 bases clipped from V and 2 bases from J, the junction kept 0 bases outside the gene matches. CDR1 is MNHEY and CDR2 is SMNVEV in the germline V gene (reference sequence). This sequence joins TRBV27 and TRBJ2-7, with 16 bases aligning to TRBD2. The clonotype comes from a man in his sixties or seventies who had recovered from COVID-19. The sequenced sample consisted of peripheral blood. CDR3 residues: CASSLGTSGRAYEQYF. CDR3 in DNA: TGTGCCAGCAGTTTAGGGACTAGCGGGAGGGCCTACGAGCAGTACTTC.